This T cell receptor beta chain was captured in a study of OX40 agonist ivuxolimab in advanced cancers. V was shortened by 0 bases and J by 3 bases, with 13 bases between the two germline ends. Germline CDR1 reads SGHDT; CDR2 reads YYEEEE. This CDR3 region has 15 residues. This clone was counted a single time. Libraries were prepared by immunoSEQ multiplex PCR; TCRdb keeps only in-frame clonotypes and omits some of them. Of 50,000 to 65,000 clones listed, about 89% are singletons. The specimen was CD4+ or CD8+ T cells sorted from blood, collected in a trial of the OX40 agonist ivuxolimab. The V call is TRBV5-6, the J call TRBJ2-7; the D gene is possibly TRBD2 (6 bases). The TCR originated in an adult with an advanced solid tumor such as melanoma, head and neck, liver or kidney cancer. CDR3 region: CASSLGGLASYEQYF. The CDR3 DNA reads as TGTGCCAGCAGCTTGGGGGGTCTAGCGAGCTACGAGCAGTACTTC.